This entry lists 8 T cell receptor beta chains sequenced from one sample in a study of blood T cell repertoires in COVID-19. Clones were sequenced by immunoSEQ multiplex PCR, and TCRdb holds only the in-frame ones, with some missing. The data contain approximately 530,000 clones, approximately 91% of them singletons. Input material: peripheral blood. Every receptor here comes from a woman between 45 and 60 years old with COVID-19, enrolled during active disease.

V gene TRBV4-1 combines with J gene TRBJ2-1, with TRBD2 matching 7 bases. Trimming cost V 4 bases and J 7 bases; bases outside gene matches: 10. The CDR3 has 15 amino acids. Germline V gene lookup returns CDR1 MGHRA and CDR2 YSYEKL. The CDR3 DNA follows: TGCGCCAGCAGCCCCTCCGGGGGGTGGAAGAATGAGCAGTTCTTC. This gives the protein CASSPSGGWKNEQFF.

This chain joins TRBV28 and TRBJ2-3; 8 positions match TRBD2. V lost 4 bases, J lost 6 bases, and 9 bases stayed unmatched. This CDR3 is built from 15 residues. CDR1 and CDR2 (germline): MDHEN, SYDVKM. The CDR3 reads CASSSGGASRDTQYF. The CDR3 DNA sequence: TGTGCCAGCAGTTCGGGGGGGGCCAGTAGGGATACGCAGTATTTT.

This clone was seen a handful of times. The genes are TRBV5-1 and TRBJ1-6; D is unresolved. Trimming shortened V by 1 base and J by 10 bases, and 9 bases separated the two germline ends. The CDR3 extends over 13 amino acids. CDR1 is SGHRS and CDR2 is YFSETQ in the germline V gene. The CDR3 loop is CASSLSLPSPLHF. The CDR3 DNA reads as TGCGCCAGCAGCTTGTCCCTTCCCTCACCCCTCCACTTT.

The chain is built from TRBV3-1 (or the pseudogene TRBV3-2) and TRBJ2-3; D unresolved. Germline V gene lookup returns CDR1 LGHDT and CDR2 YNNKEL (reference sequence). Trimming removed 1 base at V and 10 bases at J, with 9 bases between. The CDR3 sequence is 12 residues long. CDR3 nucleotide sequence: TGTGCCAGCAGCCAAGCCCCCCCTGCGCAGTATTTT. This gives the protein CASSQAPPAQYF.

This clone was detected only once. The rearrangement links TRBV12-3 or TRBV12-4 to TRBJ2-1; D may be TRBD2 (6 bases). The CDR3 loop spans 13 amino acids. Trimming cost V 2 bases and J 6 bases, with 8 bases left between them. DNA for the CDR3: TGTGCCAGCAGTTTATCAGCGGGCAATGAGCAGTTCTTC. This codes for CASSLSAGNEQFF.

The sample holds a few counts of this clone. V gene TRBV19 combines with J gene TRBJ1-1, with a weak D call TRBD1 (5 bases). Germline V gene data show CDR1 as LNHDA and CDR2 as SQIVND (reference sequence). The CDR3 totals 13 residues. V gave up 3 bases and J gave up 5 bases, with 10 bases separating them. This CDR3 is CASSIWEGTEAFF. In DNA, the CDR3 is TGTGCCAGTAGTATTTGGGAGGGGACTGAAGCTTTCTTT.

A few counts support this clone. The V call is TRBV27, the J call TRBJ2-7, with 8 nucleotides matching TRBD1. This CDR3 comprises 16 residues. Germline V CDR1 and CDR2: MNHEY, SMNVEV (reference sequence). The V gene end was trimmed by 5 bases and the J gene end by 2 bases; junction bases not matched to a gene: 11. This CDR3 reads CASSRIDRGHTYEQYF. The DNA for the CDR3 is TGTGCCAGCAGTAGGATCGACAGGGGTCACACCTACGAGCAGTACTTC.

J is TRBJ1-3 and V is TRBV29-1; D gene uncertain. The CDR3 contains 13 residues. Germline assignment: CDR1 SQVTM and CDR2 ANQGSEA. Trimming took off 6 bases at V and 0 bases at J, with 9 bases between the two ends. CDR3: CSVSRYSGNTIYF. The CDR3 bases are TGCAGCGTGTCACGGTACTCTGGAAACACCATATATTTT.